The clone carrying this T cell receptor beta chain was counted at least ten times. RNA transcripts were the source from which TCR beta CDR3 regions were amplified. A first-round RT-PCR used HTBI primers, followed by a second-round multiplex PCR. A single record per CDR3 protein comes from TCRdb applying MiXCR to the multiplex PCR reads. In the table there are about 370,000 distinct CDR3 sequences, about 16% of which are singletons. These data belong to a study of Graves' ophthalmopathy and Graves' hyperthyroidism. Those donors who had ophthalmopathy presented with moderate-to-severe activity, a CAS of ≥3, a NOSPECS of ≥4 and a duration under 3 months. This sequence was found in a woman aged 18-29 years with Graves' ophthalmopathy. Sequenced material: peripheral blood.

In DNA form, the CDR3 reads TGTGCCAGCAGCTTAGCGCCGGCGAGGTTAGGTTCACCCCTCCACTTT. It specifies CASSLAPARLGSPLHF. The chain has TRBV7-2 and TRBJ1-6; D gene unclear. The CDR3 consists of 16 residues. Germline V lookup: CDR1 SGHTA, CDR2 FQGNSA. With 0 bases removed from V and 9 bases from J, the gap between germline ends came to 15 bases.